Each of the 9 T cell receptor beta chains below was sequenced from the same sample in a study of CD8 T cells in Susac syndrome. Reverse transcription used about 0.45 to 1 ug RNA and random hexamers. TCRdb fed the immunoSEQ multiplex PCR reads into MiXCR, producing one record per CDR3 protein. In the table there are some 50,000 distinct CDR3 sequences, around 93% of which are singletons. Sequenced input: CD8+ T cells from PBMCs. The origin of the receptors is a human donor with Susac syndrome.

The chain recombines TRBV7-6 with TRBJ2-2, with D possibly TRBD1 on 5 matching bases. CDR3 length equals 15 residues. Germline values: CDR1 SGHVS, CDR2 FNYEAQ. The V end was cut by 5 bases, the J end by 4 bases, with 14 bases between. Here the CDR3 DNA reads TGTGCCAGCAGCCCGGGCTCAAGGGGCACCGGGGAGCTGTTTTTT. It specifies CASSPGSRGTGELFF.

This chain uses TRBV6-4 with TRBJ2-1, with D perhaps TRBD2 (6 bases). The CDR3 is 14 residues long. V was cut by 4 bases and J by 4 bases, with 11 bases left in between. Germline V gene lookup returns CDR1 MRHNA and CDR2 SNTAGT. CDR3 coding DNA: TGTGCCAGCAGTGGGGCCGGGGGTTACAATGAGCAGTTCTTC. The encoded protein is CASSGAGGYNEQFF.

This chain uses TRBV2 with TRBJ2-7; D is unresolved. The V gene lost 3 bases and the J gene lost 5 bases, with 11 bases spanning the gap. Germline-derived CDR1 and CDR2 are SNHLY and FYNNEI. The CDR3 spans 13 residues. The CDR3 loop is CASSDSDRDEQYF. CDR3 in DNA: TGTGCCAGCAGTGATTCGGACCGAGACGAGCAGTACTTC.

The chain has TRBV7-9 and TRBJ2-5, with D tentatively TRBD1 or TRBD2 (7 bases each). Germline CDR1 reads SEHNR; CDR2 reads FQNEAQ (reference sequence). The CDR3 is 18 residues long. V was shortened by 5 bases and J by 4 bases, with 26 bases between the two germline ends. The CDR3 sequence is CASSDLTGREGRGETQYF. Here the CDR3 DNA reads TGTGCCAGCAGCGACCTGACAGGGAGGGAGGGCAGAGGAGAGACCCAGTACTTC.

This clonotype came up once. The CDR3 sequence is CASSPQRGGSEQFF. CDR3 nucleotide sequence: TGTGCCAGCAGCCCACAGCGGGGGGGGAGTGAGCAGTTCTTC. This sequence joins TRBV9 and TRBJ2-1; TRBD2 aligns across 10 bases. Germline V lookup: CDR1 SGDLS, CDR2 YYNGEE. J gave up 9 bases and V 4 bases, and 7 bases lay outside the gene matches. CDR3 length equals 14 residues.

The CDR3 is CASPMDRVVAFF. Here the CDR3 DNA reads TGTGCCAGCCCGATGGACAGGGTGGTGGCTTTCTTT. This rearrangement joins TRBV21-1 to TRBJ1-1; TRBD1, the table's D call, was not compared with the DNA. TRBV21-1 counts as a pseudogene. This CDR3 has 12 amino acids.

V usage is TRBV27 and J usage is TRBJ1-5, with D perhaps TRBD1 (5 bases). CDR3 size: 12 residues. Germline loops: CDR1 MNHEY, CDR2 SMNVEV (reference sequence). V was trimmed by 6 bases and J by 7 bases, leaving 10 bases between them. In DNA, the CDR3 is TGTGCCAGCAGCTACCAGGGACAGCCCCAGCATTTT. Translating it yields CASSYQGQPQHF.

The rearrangement links TRBV27 to TRBJ1-1; D ambiguous. This CDR3 contains 12 residues. Germline CDR1 MNHEY, CDR2 SMNVEV (reference sequence). V gave up 4 bases and J gave up 5 bases, with 8 bases separating them. The CDR3 bases are TGTGCCAGCAGTTCGATTGGAACTGAAGCTTTCTTT. Protein product: CASSSIGTEAFF.

In this sample, this clonotype turned up once. This chain links TRBV20-1 with TRBJ1-6; D gene ambiguous. The CDR3 is 18 amino acids. Germline loops: CDR1 DFQATT, CDR2 SNEGSKA (reference sequence). The germline V and J ends were trimmed by 1 base and 4 bases, with 20 bases remaining between them. The CDR3 spells CSARAPSEDGFYNSPLHF. The CDR3 coding sequence is TGCAGTGCTAGAGCACCCTCTGAGGACGGATTTTATAATTCACCCCTCCACTTT.